The 21 T cell receptor beta chains below all came from one sample that was sequenced in a study of beta chain features in type 1 diabetes. General study points: Shorter TCRB CDR3s, moderately but significantly so, marked every one of the four CD4+ subsets in Type 1 diabetes patients.

The antigens of these receptors remain unknown. The sequenced template was cDNA made from the entire isolated RNA. Clones were read by immunoSEQ multiplex PCR, and TCRdb kept only the in-frame ones, dropping some. The repertoire holds 600,000 or so clones, roughly 12% seen once, with approximately 0.11% in the top ten. The sequenced material came from naive CD4+ T cells from blood. Every receptor here comes from a man aged 30 to 45 with type 1 diabetes.

This clone has a handful of counts. V gene TRBV6-5 combines with J gene TRBJ1-4; perhaps TRBD1 as D (6 bases). The germline gives CDR1 MNHEY, CDR2 SVGAGI. The CDR3 loop spans 15 amino acids. Trimming pared 0 bases from V and 11 bases from J, leaving 16 bases between. The CDR3 region has the DNA TGTGCCAGCAGTTACTCGAAGGCAGGGGTGGAGAAACTGTTTTTT. Encoded protein: CASSYSKAGVEKLFF.

The chain joins TRBV29-1 to TRBJ1-1, with D maybe TRBD1 (5 bases). Germline V gene lookup returns CDR1 SQVTM and CDR2 ANQGSEA. The CDR3 runs to 14 residues. V lost 2 bases to trimming and J lost 1 base, with 11 bases between them. The CDR3 protein is CSVERVQGNTEAFF. CDR3 in DNA: TGCAGCGTTGAAAGGGTCCAGGGGAACACTGAAGCTTTCTTT.

There are a few counts of this clone. The CDR3 spells CSVRFRTNTGELFF. In DNA, the CDR3 is TGCAGCGTTCGTTTTCGGACCAACACCGGGGAGCTGTTTTTT. V usage is TRBV29-1 and J usage is TRBJ2-2; D gene ambiguous. The germline V and J ends were trimmed by 5 bases and 2 bases, with 12 bases remaining between them. Germline values: CDR1 SQVTM, CDR2 ANQGSEA. The CDR3 runs 14 residues.

This clone was detected a few times. The chain is built from TRBV7-9 and TRBJ1-4; possible D gene TRBD1, 6 bases. Trimming took off 6 bases at V and 4 bases at J, with 12 bases between the two ends. Looked up from germline, CDR1 is SEHNR and CDR2 is FQNEAQ (reference sequence). The CDR3 loop spans 14 amino acids. CDR3 sequence reads: CASSWDNFNEKLFF. CDR3 nucleotide sequence: TGTGCCAGCAGTTGGGACAACTTTAATGAAAAACTGTTTTTT.

This clone was counted a few times. V and J are TRBV7-2 and TRBJ1-4; tentative D call: TRBD1 (5 bases). The germline gives CDR1 SGHTA, CDR2 FQGNSA. V lost 4 bases and J 5 bases, leaving 14 bases between the germline ends. CDR3 length: 15 amino acids. CDR3 DNA sequence: TGTGCCAGCAGCTCAGAGAGGGGTCCCAATGAAAAACTGTTTTTT. This gives the protein CASSSERGPNEKLFF.

This clone was counted between two and nine times. The chain links TRBV19 to TRBJ2-3; the D gene could be TRBD1 or TRBD2 (5 bases each). V lost 5 bases, J lost 6 bases, and 9 bases lay in between. The germline V gene encodes CDR1 LNHDA and CDR2 SQIVND (reference sequence). The CDR3 runs to 12 residues. CDR3 region: CASSVWGDTQYF. CDR3 nucleotide sequence: TGTGCCAGTAGTGTCTGGGGGGATACGCAGTATTTT.

The chain couples TRBV14 to TRBJ1-2; D is unclear. The CDR3 extends over 14 amino acids. Trimming removed 3 bases at V and 4 bases at J, with 12 bases between. The germline V gene has CDR1 SGHDN and CDR2 FVKESK. The CDR3 DNA reads TGTGCCAGCAGCCAGCTTGCGGGGTTCTATGGCTACACCTTC. This gives the protein CASSQLAGFYGYTF.

The chain couples TRBV19 to TRBJ2-7, with 9 bases that match TRBD2. Germline CDR1 is LNHDA and CDR2 is SQIVND (reference sequence). CDR3 length: 14 residues. With 3 bases clipped from V and 6 bases from J, the junction kept 6 bases outside the gene matches. CDR3 in amino acids: CASSIPGLASEQYF. DNA of the CDR3: TGTGCCAGTAGTATCCCGGGACTAGCCTCCGAGCAGTACTTC.

This clone has more than one count but fewer than ten. The V and J genes are TRBV4-3 and TRBJ2-2, with D perhaps TRBD1 (6 bases). In germline, CDR1 is LGHNA, CDR2 YSLEER. The CDR3 totals 16 residues. The ends were cut back, 3 bases at V and 4 bases at J, with 15 bases in the middle. CDR3 bases: TGCGCCAGCAGCCAGCAAACGGGACACATCACCGGGGAGCTGTTTTTT. Translation gives CASSQQTGHITGELFF.

The chain combines TRBV29-1 with TRBJ1-2; 7 bases align to TRBD1. The CDR3 spans 12 residues. With V trimmed by 6 bases and J by 1 base, 2 bases remained unmatched. Looked up from germline, CDR1 is SQVTM and CDR2 is ANQGSEA. The DNA for the CDR3 is TGCAGCGTCAGACAGGGTAACTATGGCTACACCTTC. This encodes CSVRQGNYGYTF.

The sample holds a few counts of this clone. This sequence joins TRBV6-6 and TRBJ2-1, with 8 nucleotides matching TRBD2. Germline V gene data show CDR1 as MNHNY and CDR2 as SVGAGI (reference sequence). Trimming took 2 bases from V and 0 from J; bases not matched to a gene: 3. This CDR3 region has 16 residues. The CDR3 sequence is CASSYPRGVSYNEQFF. The CDR3 nucleotides are TGTGCCAGCAGTTACCCGCGGGGGGTCTCCTACAATGAGCAGTTCTTC.

This clone was counted between two and nine times. V is TRBV7-2 and J is TRBJ2-3; 9 bases align to TRBD1. The CDR3 is 15 residues long. V was clipped by 3 bases and J by 2 bases; unmatched bases: 3. Germline V gene lookup returns CDR1 SGHTA and CDR2 FQGNSA. The CDR3 sequence: CASSFGQGLTDTQYF. The CDR3 DNA sequence: TGTGCCAGCAGCTTCGGACAGGGGCTCACAGATACGCAGTATTTT.

The gene calls are TRBV7-2 and TRBJ1-5; D perhaps matches TRBD1 (6 bases). Per germline, CDR1 SGHTA and CDR2 FQGNSA. The V gene lost 5 bases and the J gene lost 0 bases, with 14 bases spanning the gap. The CDR3 has 16 residues. CDR3 nucleotides: TGTGCCAGCAGCATCACAGGGCTGTATAGCAATCAGCCCCAGCATTTT. This sequence encodes CASSITGLYSNQPQHF.

This clone was observed a handful of times. The rearrangement joins TRBV4-3 to TRBJ2-1; tentatively, D is TRBD2 (6 bases). The V gene's germline CDR1 is LGHNA and CDR2 YSLEER. The CDR3 sequence is 17 residues long. V was trimmed by 3 bases and J by 7 bases, leaving 22 bases between them. This CDR3 is CASSQQPGLTQGNEQFF. For the CDR3, the DNA is TGCGCCAGCAGCCAGCAACCGGGACTCACCCAGGGAAATGAGCAGTTCTTC.

The chain has TRBV10-3 and TRBJ2-1, with D possibly called TRBD1 or TRBD2 (5 bases each). The CDR3 is 15 residues long. Germline V gene sequence: CDR1 ENHRY, CDR2 SYGVKD. V was shortened by 6 bases and J by 6 bases, with 18 bases between the two germline ends. In nucleotides, the CDR3 is TGTGCCATCAGCCTCAGCTCCGGGACGCCCAATGAGCAGTTCTTC. Translation gives CAISLSSGTPNEQFF.

J is TRBJ2-6 and V is TRBV19; 9 bases align to TRBD1. Germline V gives CDR1 LNHDA, CDR2 SQIVND (reference sequence). The CDR3 covers 13 residues. J was trimmed by 19 bases and V by 7 bases; bases with no gene match: 14. The CDR3 DNA follows: TGTGCCAGTACTCCCAGGGGAGGGACAGGGATAACTTTC. Translated, it gives CASTPRGGTGITF.

This sequence joins TRBV7-2 and TRBJ2-6; weak D call: TRBD2 (5 bases). Germline assignment: CDR1 SGHTA and CDR2 FQGNSA. The CDR3 covers 15 residues. The V and J ends lost 3 bases and 1 base respectively, with 7 bases between them. CDR3 sequence reads: CASSFPGSGANVLTF. CDR3 bases: TGTGCCAGCAGCTTCCCGGGGTCTGGGGCCAACGTCCTGACTTTC. Looking up the rest from reference TRBV7-2 and TRBJ2-6 gives the full variable domain: GAGVSQSPSNKVTEKGKDVELRCDPISGHTALYWYRQSLGQGLEFLIYFQGNSAPDKSGLPSDRFSAERTGGSVSTLTIQRTQQEDSAVYLCASSFPGSGANVLTFGAGSRLTVL.

The CDR3 here is CASSPLTGPSLEQFF. The CDR3 region has the DNA TGTGCCAGCAGCCCCCTTACGGGTCCTTCGCTCGAGCAGTTCTTC. The J gene is TRBJ2-1, the V gene TRBV11-2, with unresolved D. CDR1 and CDR2 from the germline V gene are SGHAT and FQNNGV. V lost 5 bases and J 10 bases, leaving 21 bases between the germline ends. The CDR3 is 15 residues long.

The rearrangement uses TRBV6-4 and TRBJ2-2; 10 nucleotides line up with TRBD2. Germline V gives CDR1 MRHNA, CDR2 SNTAGT. CDR3 length equals 15 residues. J gave up 3 bases and V 6 bases, and 4 bases lay outside the gene matches. CDR3 nucleotide sequence: TGTGCCAGCAGCGCACTAGCGGGGTACACCGGGGAGCTGTTTTTT. Encoded protein: CASSALAGYTGELFF.

This clone showed up just a few times. The chain uses TRBV7-2 and TRBJ2-1, with D perhaps matching TRBD1 (6 bases). Germline-derived CDR1 and CDR2 are SGHTA and FQGNSA. The CDR3 is 16 residues long. Trimming removed 0 bases at V and 0 bases at J, with 9 bases between. CDR3 coding DNA: TGTGCCAGCAGCTTAGCGGGCAGGGGCTCCTACAATGAGCAGTTCTTC. Translated, it gives CASSLAGRGSYNEQFF.

The genes are TRBV25-1 and TRBJ2-2; 11 nucleotides align to TRBD2. Germline V gives CDR1 MGHDK, CDR2 SYGVNS. Trimming at V came to 6 bases and at J to 6 bases, leaving 12 bases not matched to a gene. This CDR3 is built from 17 residues. The CDR3 protein is CASSAGLAGGKAGELFF. The CDR3 nucleotides read TGTGCCAGCAGCGCGGGGCTAGCGGGGGGAAAGGCCGGGGAGCTGTTTTTT.